One sample yielded the 22 T cell receptor beta chains listed below, sequenced in a study of OX40 agonist ivuxolimab in advanced cancers. The library was generated by the immunoSEQ multiplex PCR assay. TCRdb limited this immuneACCESS table to in-frame rearrangements with V and J called. A share of clones is missing; checked studies link under half to unresolved V genes, and the rest is unexplained. The sample has tens of thousands of clones on record, about four fifths of them singletons. The ten largest clonotypes hold less than 25% of the sample. The source material was CD4+ or CD8+ T cells sorted from blood, sampled in a trial of the OX40 agonist ivuxolimab. The source of these receptors is an adult with an advanced solid tumor such as melanoma, head and neck, liver or kidney cancer.

The J gene is TRBJ1-1, the V gene TRBV10-3, with 8 bases aligning to TRBD1. V lost 6 bases, J lost 0 bases, and 9 bases stayed unmatched. The CDR3 sequence is 16 residues long. Germline V lookup: CDR1 ENHRY, CDR2 SYGVKD. The chain's CDR3 is CAIRDTGGGMNTEAFF. The CDR3 DNA reads TGTGCCATCAGGGATACAGGGGGGGGAATGAACACTGAAGCTTTCTTT.

Relative to its sample, this clone is medium-sized (0.01 to 0.1%). This chain links TRBV7-9 with TRBJ2-7; the D gene is possibly TRBD1 (6 bases). From germline, CDR1 is SEHNR and CDR2 FQNEAQ (reference sequence). This CDR3 is 15 amino acids long. Trimming removed 4 bases from V and 6 bases from J, with 19 bases in between. The CDR3 sequence is CASSYEEDRVSEQYF. CDR3 DNA: TGTGCCAGCAGCTACGAGGAGGACAGAGTAAGCGAGCAGTACTTC.

The V gene is TRBV7-3, the J gene TRBJ2-7; 12 bases align to TRBD1. Losses at the gene ends were 4 bases for V and 7 bases for J; bases not matched to a gene: 11. Germline CDR1 reads SGHTA; CDR2 reads FQGTGA. The CDR3 is made up of 16 amino acids. CDR3 coding DNA: TGTGCCAGCAGCTCCCTCCCGGGACAGGGGGCTCGGGAGCAGTACTTC. Amino acids: CASSSLPGQGAREQYF. Full variable domain (outside the CDR3, taken from reference TRBV7-3 and TRBJ2-7): GAGVSQTPSNKVTEKGKYVELRCDPISGHTALYWYRQSLGQGPEFLIYFQGTGAADDSGLPNDRFFAVRPEGSVSTLKIQRTERGDSAVYLCASSSLPGQGAREQYFGPGTRLTVT.

This chain connects TRBV5-1 to TRBJ1-6; 7 bases agree with TRBD1. Germline values: CDR1 SGHRS, CDR2 YFSETQ. The CDR3 is 15 amino acids. Losses at the gene ends were 4 bases for V and 7 bases for J; bases not matched to a gene: 8. The CDR3 DNA reads as TGCGCCAGCAGCGCTAGCTCAGGGGGGAATTCACCCCTCCACTTT. Its translation: CASSASSGGNSPLHF.

The chain has TRBV27 and TRBJ2-7; 13 nucleotides match TRBD2. Germline V lookup: CDR1 MNHEY, CDR2 SMNVEV (reference sequence). The CDR3 covers 15 residues. V shed 6 bases, J shed 7 bases, and the junction held 9 bases outside the gene matches. The DNA for the CDR3 is TGTGCCAGCAGGCAAGGACTAGCGGGAGTTTGGGAGCAGTACTTC. It translates to CASRQGLAGVWEQYF.

This clone has more than one count but fewer than ten. The CDR3 DNA follows: TGTGCCTGGAGTGTTGAGGCCATGAACACTGAAGCTTTCTTT. Translated, it gives CAWSVEAMNTEAFF. This sequence joins TRBV30 and TRBJ1-1; D is unresolved. CDR3 length: 14 residues. The germline CDR1 and CDR2 sequences are GTSNPN and SVGIG (reference sequence). Trimming stripped 0 bases from V and 0 bases from J, with 8 bases between.

The chain recombines TRBV18 with TRBJ2-3; 10 nucleotides match TRBD2. CDR1 is KGHSH and CDR2 is LQKENI in the germline V gene. CDR3 length: 17 amino acids. With 4 bases clipped from V and 6 bases from J, the junction kept 13 bases outside the gene matches. CDR3 region: CASSQLPASGGPDTQYF. Written as DNA, the CDR3 is TGTGCCAGCTCACAACTCCCTGCTAGCGGGGGACCCGATACGCAGTATTTT. The complete variable domain, with remaining parts taken from reference TRBV18 and TRBJ2-3, reads NAGVMQNPRHLVRRRGQEARLRCSPMKGHSHVYWYRQLPEEGLKFMVYLQKENIIDESGMPKERFSAEFPKEGPSILRIQQVVRGDSAAYFCASSQLPASGGPDTQYFGPGTRLTVL.

The rearrangement joins TRBV18 to TRBJ2-1; 8 nucleotides agree with TRBD1. The CDR3 totals 13 residues. Germline V CDR1 and CDR2: KGHSH, LQKENI. Trimming cost V 5 bases and J 9 bases; bases outside gene matches: 6. Here the CDR3 reads CASSADRAGEQFF. CDR3 DNA: TGTGCCAGCTCAGCGGACAGGGCGGGTGAGCAGTTCTTC.

V and J are TRBV28 and TRBJ1-4; TRBD1 matches 10 bases. Germline V gene lookup returns CDR1 MDHEN and CDR2 SYDVKM. CDR3 size: 15 residues. J gave up 7 bases and V 4 bases, and 6 bases lay outside the gene matches. The CDR3 region is CASSSPGQGSEKLFF. CDR3 nucleotide sequence: TGTGCCAGCAGTTCACCGGGACAGGGGAGTGAAAAACTGTTTTTT. Full variable domain (outside the CDR3, taken from reference TRBV28 and TRBJ1-4): DVKVTQSSRYLVKRTGEKVFLECVQDMDHENMFWYRQDPGLGLRLIYFSYDVKMKEKGDIPEGYSVSREKKERFSLILESASTNQTSMYLCASSSPGQGSEKLFFGSGTQLSVL.

The chain links TRBV6-4 to TRBJ2-2; D ambiguous. The CDR3 totals 15 residues. Trimming removed 1 base from V and 4 bases from J, with 10 bases in between. Germline V gene data show CDR1 as MRHNA and CDR2 as SNTAGT. This CDR3 reads CASSDFITTTGELFF. The CDR3 DNA sequence: TGTGCCAGCAGTGACTTCATAACTACCACCGGGGAGCTGTTTTTT.

The V call is TRBV15, the J call TRBJ2-3; 12 nucleotides line up with TRBD2. J lost 6 bases, V lost 0 bases, and 4 bases had no gene match. Germline lookup yields CDR1 LNHNV and CDR2 YYDKDF (reference sequence). The CDR3 has 16 amino acids. CDR3 sequence reads: CATSRDSTSGRDTQYF. The DNA of the CDR3 is TGTGCCACCAGCAGAGATAGTACTAGCGGGAGGGATACGCAGTATTTT. Supplemented by reference TRBV15 and TRBJ2-3, the full variable domain reads DAMVIQNPRYQVTQFGKPVTLSCSQTLNHNVMYWYQQKSSQAPKLLFHYYDKDFNNEADTPDNFQSRRPNTSFCFLDIRSPGLGDTAMYLCATSRDSTSGRDTQYFGPGTRLTVL.

The chain uses TRBV10-3 and TRBJ2-7; 8 bases align to TRBD1. With 3 bases clipped from V and 1 base from J, the junction kept 5 bases outside the gene matches. Germline V lookup: CDR1 ENHRY, CDR2 SYGVKD. The CDR3 spans 15 residues. For the CDR3, the DNA is TGTGCCATCAGTGACGGACAGGGAAGGTCCTACGAGCAGTACTTC. This encodes CAISDGQGRSYEQYF.

The chain links TRBV21-1 to TRBJ1-4. TRBV21-1 is annotated as a pseudogene. The CDR3 sequence is 17 residues long. The CDR3 region is CASSPVKTTSTNEKLFF. In DNA form, the CDR3 reads TGTGCCAGCAGCCCCGTCAAGACTACCTCAACTAATGAAAAACTGTTTTTT.

The chain employs TRBV7-6 and TRBJ2-7; a weak D match, TRBD2 (7 bases). Trimming shortened V by 2 bases and J by 6 bases, and 17 bases separated the two germline ends. The CDR3 is made up of 15 amino acids. From germline, CDR1 is SGHVS and CDR2 FNYEAQ. CDR3 sequence reads: CASSLRGRAVGEQYF. The CDR3 bases are TGTGCCAGCAGCTTAAGGGGGAGGGCGGTGGGCGAGCAGTACTTC.

This rearrangement joins TRBV5-1 to TRBJ2-2, with a possible D match to TRBD1 (6 bases). The CDR3 totals 16 residues. Germline CDR1 and CDR2: SGHRS and YFSETQ. Trimming shortened V by 5 bases and J by 1 base, and 15 bases separated the two germline ends. The CDR3 loop is CASSFIPGQNTGELFF. The CDR3 nucleotides read TGCGCCAGCAGTTTCATACCGGGACAGAACACCGGGGAGCTGTTTTTT.

The chain recombines TRBV27 with TRBJ1-2, with a possible D match to TRBD1 (6 bases). The CDR3 sequence is 13 residues long. Trimming stripped 3 bases from V and 8 bases from J, with 13 bases between. CDR1 is MNHEY and CDR2 is SMNVEV in the germline V gene (reference sequence). The CDR3 protein is CASSFQGREGYTF. CDR3 coding DNA: TGTGCCAGCAGTTTCCAGGGGCGGGAGGGCTACACCTTC.

The chain uses TRBV7-3 and TRBJ2-1, with D hard to call. CDR3 length: 13 residues. Per the germline V gene, CDR1 is SGHTA and CDR2 is FQGTGA. The ends were cut back, 4 bases at V and 9 bases at J, with 13 bases in the middle. The DNA of the CDR3 is TGTGCCAGCAGCTCCCATCGCGACGGTGAGCAGTTCTTC. It specifies CASSSHRDGEQFF.

This sequence joins TRBV9 and TRBJ2-5; possible D gene TRBD1, 7 bases. The CDR3 extends over 16 amino acids. Between the trimmed V and J ends, which lost 0 bases and 5 bases, there was a span of 17 bases. Germline lookup yields CDR1 SGDLS and CDR2 YYNGEE. CDR3 DNA: TGTGCCAGCAGCGTAGGTGGCAGGGGGGATGTTGAGACCCAGTACTTC. This codes for CASSVGGRGDVETQYF.

The chain joins TRBV29-1 to TRBJ1-2, with TRBD1 matching 9 bases. The CDR3 spans 15 residues. V lost 7 bases, J lost 1 base, and 10 bases stayed unmatched. From germline, CDR1 is SQVTM and CDR2 ANQGSEA. CDR3 DNA: TGCAGCGGGAGGGGGACAGGGTCTTATAACTATGGCTACACCTTC. It is translated as CSGRGTGSYNYGYTF.

The chain combines TRBV28 with TRBJ2-6; D not certain. CDR3 length: 15 residues. From germline, CDR1 is MDHEN and CDR2 SYDVKM. The V end was cut by 2 bases, the J end by 1 base, with 6 bases between. This chain's CDR3 is CASSLIGSGANVLTF. The CDR3 region has the DNA TGTGCCAGCAGTTTAATAGGTTCTGGGGCCAACGTCCTGACTTTC.

DNA of the CDR3: TGTGCCAGCAGTTTATCGCGCAGGGGGGAAAATACGCAGTATTTT. It is translated as CASSLSRRGENTQYF. The chain links TRBV27 to TRBJ2-3; D may be TRBD1 (7 bases). The CDR3 runs 15 residues. V lost 0 bases to trimming and J lost 7 bases, with 14 bases between them. Germline assignment: CDR1 MNHEY and CDR2 SMNVEV (reference sequence).

The chain recombines TRBV5-1 with TRBJ2-7, with D hard to call. The CDR3 sequence is 14 residues long. Per germline, CDR1 SGHRS and CDR2 YFSETQ. Trimming left V 5 bases short and J 2 bases short, with 14 bases between. The CDR3 spells CASRRNDGAYEQYF. The CDR3 nucleotides read TGCGCCAGCAGGCGTAACGACGGTGCCTACGAGCAGTACTTC.